One sample yielded the 27 T cell receptor beta chains listed below, sequenced in a study of cytomegalovirus exposure and HLA in healthy donors (TCRdb year 2017). Receptor amplification or capture employed the immunoSEQ multiplex PCR assay. For the multiplex PCR, a mixture combining 60 forward primers for TCR Vbeta segments and 13 reverse primers for TCR Jbeta segments was used. TCRdb limited this immuneACCESS table to in-frame rearrangements with V and J called. A share of clones is missing; checked studies link under half to unresolved V genes, and the rest is unexplained. The sample contains tens of thousands of clones, 73% of them found a single time. The ten largest clones add up to 5.4% of the sample. Specimen: PBMCs. The receptors were sampled from a man aged 50-60 years in good health and CMV-seronegative.

This clone was picked up one time. The gene calls are TRBV11-2 and TRBJ1-2; possible D gene TRBD1, 6 bases. Germline loops: CDR1 SGHAT, CDR2 FQNNGV. Trimming cost V 5 bases and J 4 bases, with 8 bases left between them. The CDR3 runs 12 residues. The CDR3 DNA reads as TGTGCCAGCAGCCGGGACACCTATGGCTACACCTTC. It codes for CASSRDTYGYTF.

This clone was counted once. V and J are TRBV7-3 and TRBJ2-2; weak D call: TRBD1 (6 bases). This CDR3 has 15 residues. V was pared by 1 base and J by 1 base, with 7 bases between. Germline CDR1 and CDR2: SGHTA and FQGTGA. The CDR3 sequence is CASSLSRGNTGELFF. CDR3 in DNA: TGTGCCAGCAGCTTAAGCAGGGGGAACACCGGGGAGCTGTTTTTT.

A note on this clone: At the DNA level, this CDR3 is encoded by other sequences in the same sample as well. This sequence joins TRBV6-1 and TRBJ1-1, with TRBD1 identical over 7 bases. CDR1 and CDR2 from the germline V gene are MNHNS and SASEGT. The CDR3 sequence is 14 residues long. V trimming: 1 base; J trimming: 5 bases; junction bases outside the gene matches: 4. This CDR3 reads CASSEGGGRTEAFF. The CDR3 DNA reads TGTGCCAGCAGTGAAGGAGGGGGCAGGACTGAAGCTTTCTTT.

The chain is built from TRBV11-2 and TRBJ2-7; D ambiguous. This CDR3 region has 14 residues. V dropped 4 bases and J dropped 0 bases, with 10 bases sitting between them. Germline V gene sequence: CDR1 SGHAT, CDR2 FQNNGV. DNA for the CDR3: TGTGCCAGCAGCTCCCCTAGACGCTCCTACGAGCAGTACTTC. This translates into CASSSPRRSYEQYF. The full variable domain, its missing parts supplied by reference TRBV11-2 and TRBJ2-7, is EAGVAQSPRYKIIEKRQSVAFWCNPISGHATLYWYQQILGQGPKLLIQFQNNGVVDDSQLPKDRFSAERLKGVDSTLKIQPAKLEDSAVYLCASSSPRRSYEQYFGPGTRLTVT.

DNA for the CDR3: TGTGCCAGCAGCTTGGGCGTTCTTGCCGACAGGGGAGAACAGCCCCAGCATTTT. Amino acids: CASSLGVLADRGEQPQHF. The J gene is TRBJ1-5, the V gene TRBV7-8; 8 nucleotides agree with TRBD1. The CDR3 has 18 residues. The germline gives CDR1 SGHVS, CDR2 FQNEAQ. V lost 3 bases to trimming and J lost 7 bases; unmatched junction nucleotides: 17.

The chain joins TRBV5-8 to TRBJ1-3, with 7 bases that match TRBD1. In germline, CDR1 is SGHTS, CDR2 YDEGEE. The CDR3 consists of 16 residues. Losses at the gene ends were 4 bases for V and 2 bases for J; bases not matched to a gene: 9. CDR3 nucleotides: TGTGCCAGCAGCGGCAGGCGAGGGGGCACTGGAAACACCATATATTTT. This encodes CASSGRRGGTGNTIYF.

The V call is TRBV6-1, the J call TRBJ1-6; 11 bases are a match to TRBD1. This CDR3 region has 12 residues. The germline gives CDR1 MNHNS, CDR2 SASEGT. Losses at the gene ends were 8 bases for V and 10 bases for J; bases not matched to a gene: 1. The CDR3 region has the DNA TGTGCCAGCGGACAGGGGGCCTCACCCCTCCACTTT. Protein product: CASGQGASPLHF.

This clone was observed a handful of times. This chain joins TRBV27 and TRBJ2-7, with 10 bases aligning to TRBD1. This CDR3 spans 15 amino acids. The V gene end was trimmed by 1 base and the J gene end by 5 bases; junction bases not matched to a gene: 5. The V gene's germline CDR1 is MNHEY and CDR2 SMNVEV (reference sequence). The CDR3 DNA follows: TGTGCCAGCAGTTTATTTCGACAGGGGGCGCACGAGCAGTACTTC. Its translation: CASSLFRQGAHEQYF.

The chain joins TRBV6-5 to TRBJ2-3; tentatively, D is TRBD1 (5 bases). The V and J ends lost 8 bases and 12 bases respectively, with 15 bases between them. The CDR3 totals 11 residues. Germline V CDR1 and CDR2: MNHEY, SVGAGI. CDR3 sequence: CASSVLGAQYF. The CDR3 region has the DNA TGTGCCAGCTCCGTCCTAGGGGCACAGTATTTT.

This chain joins TRBV27 and TRBJ1-1; D is possibly TRBD1 (5 bases). The V gene lost 6 bases and the J gene lost 0 bases, with 8 bases spanning the gap. Germline V gene data show CDR1 as MNHEY and CDR2 as SMNVEV (reference sequence). This CDR3 region has 13 residues. Written as DNA, the CDR3 is TGTGCCAGCAGCACAGGCCTGAACACTGAAGCTTTCTTT. Protein sequence: CASSTGLNTEAFF.

This clone was detected only a few times. J is TRBJ1-6 and V is TRBV6-5; TRBD1 matches 8 bases. V lost 5 bases, J lost 8 bases, and 8 bases stayed unmatched. The CDR3 has 15 amino acids. The germline gives CDR1 MNHEY, CDR2 SVGAGI. This chain's CDR3 is CASSADRALYSPLHF. CDR3 nucleotides: TGTGCCAGCAGTGCGGACAGGGCGTTGTATTCACCCCTCCACTTT.

The V gene is TRBV30, the J gene TRBJ1-4; possibly TRBD1 for D (5 bases). The V and J ends lost 1 base and 11 bases respectively, with 11 bases between them. CDR3 length: 12 residues. Germline V gives CDR1 GTSNPN, CDR2 SVGIG (reference sequence). In DNA form, the CDR3 reads TGTGCCTGGAGTGGGGGCGGCGATAAACTGTTTTTT. Translated, it gives CAWSGGGDKLFF.

The rearrangement uses TRBV7-9 and TRBJ2-2; D gene uncertain. Germline CDR1 reads SEHNR; CDR2 reads FQNEAQ (reference sequence). This CDR3 has 11 amino acids. The ends were cut back, 5 bases at V and 6 bases at J, with 4 bases in the middle. CDR3 DNA: TGTGCCAGCAGCCCAGCCGGGGAGCTGTTTTTT. Translating it yields CASSPAGELFF. Supplemented by reference TRBV7-9 and TRBJ2-2, the full variable domain reads DTGVSQNPRHKITKRGQNVTFRCDPISEHNRLYWYRQTLGQGPEFLTYFQNEAQLEKSRLLSDRFSAERPKGSFSTLEIQRTEQGDSAMYLCASSPAGELFFGEGSRLTVL.

The J gene is TRBJ2-7, the V gene TRBV15; D call uncertain. The V end was cut by 0 bases, the J end by 2 bases, with 14 bases between. The CDR3 extends over 16 amino acids. Per the germline V gene, CDR1 is LNHNV and CDR2 is YYDKDF (reference sequence). The CDR3 sequence: CATSRDSVEYAYEQYF. For the CDR3, the DNA is TGTGCCACCAGCAGAGATTCGGTGGAGTATGCCTACGAGCAGTACTTC.

The chain couples TRBV2 to TRBJ2-5, with TRBD2 identical over 7 bases. Looked up from germline, CDR1 is SNHLY and CDR2 is FYNNEI. The CDR3 has 15 amino acids. J was trimmed by 4 bases and V by 5 bases; bases with no gene match: 10. CDR3 region: CASSPDRTSGETQYF. In nucleotides, the CDR3 is TGTGCCAGCAGTCCTGATAGGACTAGTGGAGAGACCCAGTACTTC.

V usage is TRBV5-1 and J usage is TRBJ2-7, with 10 nucleotides matching TRBD1. Germline lookup yields CDR1 SGHRS and CDR2 YFSETQ. Germline trimming cut 4 bases from V and 5 bases from J; bases unmatched to any gene: 6. CDR3 length: 14 amino acids. The CDR3 spells CASSPGQGYDEQYF. The DNA for the CDR3 is TGCGCCAGCAGCCCGGGACAGGGGTACGACGAGCAGTACTTC.

This clone was seen only a few times. V is TRBV5-1 and J is TRBJ2-7; 9 positions agree with TRBD2. The CDR3 length is 14 residues. The trim removed 0 bases at V and 3 bases at J, leaving 1 base unmatched. Germline V gene data show CDR1 as SGHRS and CDR2 as YFSETQ. The CDR3 sequence: CASSLGAGGYEQYF. The CDR3, as DNA: TGCGCCAGCAGCTTGGGAGCGGGGGGCTACGAGCAGTACTTC.

The V gene is TRBV10-1, the J gene TRBJ2-7, with a possible D match to TRBD1 (5 bases). The germline CDR1 and CDR2 sequences are WNHNN and SYGVQD (reference sequence). This CDR3 contains 13 residues. Between the trimmed V and J ends, which lost 2 bases and 5 bases, there was a span of 10 bases. The CDR3 region is CASSETGSNEQYF. CDR3 DNA sequence: TGCGCCAGCAGTGAGACAGGTTCGAACGAGCAGTACTTC.

This clone was seen just once. This sequence joins TRBV5-1 and TRBJ2-2; 10 bases map to TRBD2. The CDR3 totals 16 residues. With 4 bases clipped from V and 7 bases from J, the junction kept 10 bases outside the gene matches. The germline gives CDR1 SGHRS, CDR2 YFSETQ. For the CDR3, the DNA is TGCGCCAGCAGCCCCACTAGCGGGGTGCCTATCGGGGAGCTGTTTTTT. Protein sequence: CASSPTSGVPIGELFF.

The chain links TRBV19 to TRBJ2-5, with D possibly TRBD1 on 6 matching bases. CDR3 length: 14 amino acids. Trimming cost V 5 bases and J 0 bases, with 10 bases left between them. In germline, CDR1 is LNHDA, CDR2 SQIVND (reference sequence). CDR3 in amino acids: CASSDRGYQETQYF. In DNA form, the CDR3 reads TGTGCCAGTAGTGATAGGGGGTACCAAGAGACCCAGTACTTC.

The J gene is TRBJ2-1, the V gene TRBV27; maybe TRBD2 (5 bases). The V and J ends lost 6 bases and 4 bases respectively, with 13 bases between them. Germline V CDR1 and CDR2: MNHEY, SMNVEV (reference sequence). The CDR3 totals 14 residues. CDR3 DNA: TGTGCCAGCAGCCCCGGGGTTGCGTACAATGAGCAGTTCTTC. It is translated as CASSPGVAYNEQFF.

The chain combines TRBV5-6 with TRBJ2-5; D may be TRBD2 (5 bases). The CDR3 covers 13 residues. CDR1 SGHDT and CDR2 YYEEEE come from the germline V gene. Between the trimmed V and J ends, which lost 0 bases and 5 bases, there was a span of 8 bases. CDR3 sequence: CASSLASGETQYF. The CDR3 coding sequence is TGTGCCAGCAGCTTGGCCTCGGGGGAGACCCAGTACTTC. The full variable domain, rest sourced from reference TRBV5-6 and TRBJ2-5, is DAGVTQSPTHLIKTRGQQVTLRCSPKSGHDTVSWYQQALGQGPQFIFQYYEEEERQRGNFPDRFSGHQFPNYSSELNVNALLLGDSALYLCASSLASGETQYFGPGTRLLVL.

The chain recombines TRBV9 with TRBJ2-6; D is ambiguous. Per germline, CDR1 SGDLS and CDR2 YYNGEE. V was pared by 1 base and J by 1 base, with 3 bases between. This CDR3 has 14 amino acids. CDR3 sequence (DNA): TGTGCCAGCAGCGTACTATCTGGGGCCAACGTCCTGACTTTC. This sequence encodes CASSVLSGANVLTF.

The rearrangement uses TRBV7-8 and TRBJ1-5; a weak D match, TRBD1 (6 bases). With 1 base removed from V and 1 base from J, the gap between germline ends came to 17 bases. The CDR3 totals 18 residues. Germline V gives CDR1 SGHVS, CDR2 FQNEAQ. CDR3 loop: CASSLENYRVRSNQPQHF. CDR3 in DNA: TGTGCCAGCAGCTTAGAAAACTACAGGGTTAGGAGCAATCAGCCCCAGCATTTT. The variable domain in full, completed from reference TRBV7-8 and TRBJ1-5, reads GAGVSQSPRYKVAKRGQDVALRCDPISGHVSLFWYQQALGQGPEFLTYFQNEAQLDKSGLPSDRFFAERPEGSVSTLKIQRTQQEDSAVYLCASSLENYRVRSNQPQHFGDGTRLSIL.

Written as DNA, the CDR3 is TGTGCCAGCAGATTCTCGGGGGGGGAAAAACTGTTTTTT. Its protein is CASRFSGGEKLFF. The gene calls are TRBV11-2 and TRBJ1-4, with D perhaps TRBD1 (5 bases). The CDR3 is made up of 13 amino acids. Germline V lookup: CDR1 SGHAT, CDR2 FQNNGV. The V end lost 6 bases, the J end lost 8 bases, and 13 bases lay between the germline ends. The full variable domain, rest sourced from reference TRBV11-2 and TRBJ1-4, is EAGVAQSPRYKIIEKRQSVAFWCNPISGHATLYWYQQILGQGPKLLIQFQNNGVVDDSQLPKDRFSAERLKGVDSTLKIQPAKLEDSAVYLCASRFSGGEKLFFGSGTQLSVL.

This clone was counted between two and nine times. The chain has TRBV5-6 and TRBJ2-7, with D unclear. Germline V gene lookup returns CDR1 SGHDT and CDR2 YYEEEE. Trimming removed 2 bases at V and 2 bases at J, with 11 bases between. This CDR3 is built from 14 residues. The CDR3 coding sequence is TGTGCCAGCAGCTTTCCGGGTCTCGCCTACGAGCAGTACTTC. Protein sequence: CASSFPGLAYEQYF.

The chain employs TRBV25-1 and TRBJ1-6; D remains unclear. Trimming pared 1 base from V and 5 bases from J, leaving 6 bases between. The CDR3 runs 14 residues. The germline V gene encodes CDR1 MGHDK and CDR2 SYGVNS. The CDR3 sequence: CASSEFTDNSPLHF. The CDR3 nucleotides read TGTGCCAGCAGTGAATTTACAGATAATTCACCCCTCCACTTT.